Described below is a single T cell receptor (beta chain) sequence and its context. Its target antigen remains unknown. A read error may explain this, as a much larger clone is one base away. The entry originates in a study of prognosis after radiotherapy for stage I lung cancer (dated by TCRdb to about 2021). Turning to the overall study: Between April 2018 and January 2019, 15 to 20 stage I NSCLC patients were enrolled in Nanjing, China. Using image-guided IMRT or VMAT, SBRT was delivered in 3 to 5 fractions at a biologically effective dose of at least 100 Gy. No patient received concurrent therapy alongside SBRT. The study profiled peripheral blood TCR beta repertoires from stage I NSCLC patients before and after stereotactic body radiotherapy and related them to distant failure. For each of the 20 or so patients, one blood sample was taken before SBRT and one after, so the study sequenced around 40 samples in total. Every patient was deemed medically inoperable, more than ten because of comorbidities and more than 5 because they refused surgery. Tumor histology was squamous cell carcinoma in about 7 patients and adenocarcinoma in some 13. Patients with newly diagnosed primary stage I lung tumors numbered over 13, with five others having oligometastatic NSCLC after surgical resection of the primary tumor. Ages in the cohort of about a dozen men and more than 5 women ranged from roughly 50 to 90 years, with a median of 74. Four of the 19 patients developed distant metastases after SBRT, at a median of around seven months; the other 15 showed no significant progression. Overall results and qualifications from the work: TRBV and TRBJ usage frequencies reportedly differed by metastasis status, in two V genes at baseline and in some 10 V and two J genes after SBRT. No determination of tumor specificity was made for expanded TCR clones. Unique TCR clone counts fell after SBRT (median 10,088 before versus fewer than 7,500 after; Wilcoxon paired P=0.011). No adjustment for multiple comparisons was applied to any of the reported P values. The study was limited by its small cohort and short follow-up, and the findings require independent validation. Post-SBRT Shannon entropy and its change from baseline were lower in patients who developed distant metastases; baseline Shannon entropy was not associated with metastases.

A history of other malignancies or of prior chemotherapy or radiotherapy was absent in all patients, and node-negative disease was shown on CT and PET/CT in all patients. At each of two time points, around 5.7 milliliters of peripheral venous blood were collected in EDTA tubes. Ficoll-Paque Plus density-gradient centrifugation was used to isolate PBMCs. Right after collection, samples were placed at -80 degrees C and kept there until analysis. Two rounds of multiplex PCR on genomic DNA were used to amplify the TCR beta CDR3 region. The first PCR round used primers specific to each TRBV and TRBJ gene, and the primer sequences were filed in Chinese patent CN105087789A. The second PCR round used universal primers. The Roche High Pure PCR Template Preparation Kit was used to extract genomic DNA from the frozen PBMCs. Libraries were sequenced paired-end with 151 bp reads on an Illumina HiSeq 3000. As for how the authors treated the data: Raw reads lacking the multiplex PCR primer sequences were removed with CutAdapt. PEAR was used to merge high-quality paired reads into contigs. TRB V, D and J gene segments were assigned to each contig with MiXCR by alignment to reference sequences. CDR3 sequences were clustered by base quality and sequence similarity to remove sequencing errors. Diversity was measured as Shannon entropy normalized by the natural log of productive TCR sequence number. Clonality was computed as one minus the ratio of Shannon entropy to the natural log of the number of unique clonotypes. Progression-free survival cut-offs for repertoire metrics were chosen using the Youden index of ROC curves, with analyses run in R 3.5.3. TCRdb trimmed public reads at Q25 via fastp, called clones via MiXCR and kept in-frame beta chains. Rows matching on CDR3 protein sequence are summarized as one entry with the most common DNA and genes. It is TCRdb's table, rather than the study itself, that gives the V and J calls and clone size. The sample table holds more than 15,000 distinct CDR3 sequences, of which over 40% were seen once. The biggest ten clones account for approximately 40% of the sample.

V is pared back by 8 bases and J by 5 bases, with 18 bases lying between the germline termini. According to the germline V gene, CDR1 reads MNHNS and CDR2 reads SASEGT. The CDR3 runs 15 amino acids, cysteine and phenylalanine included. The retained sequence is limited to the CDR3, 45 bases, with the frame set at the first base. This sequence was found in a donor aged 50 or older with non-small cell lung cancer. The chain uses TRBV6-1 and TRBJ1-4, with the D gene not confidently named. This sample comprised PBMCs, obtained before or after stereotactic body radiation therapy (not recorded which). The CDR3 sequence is CASGPGRSLNEKLFF. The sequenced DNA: TGTGCCAGCGGTCCCGGCAGGTCCTTAAATGAAAAACTGTTTTTT.